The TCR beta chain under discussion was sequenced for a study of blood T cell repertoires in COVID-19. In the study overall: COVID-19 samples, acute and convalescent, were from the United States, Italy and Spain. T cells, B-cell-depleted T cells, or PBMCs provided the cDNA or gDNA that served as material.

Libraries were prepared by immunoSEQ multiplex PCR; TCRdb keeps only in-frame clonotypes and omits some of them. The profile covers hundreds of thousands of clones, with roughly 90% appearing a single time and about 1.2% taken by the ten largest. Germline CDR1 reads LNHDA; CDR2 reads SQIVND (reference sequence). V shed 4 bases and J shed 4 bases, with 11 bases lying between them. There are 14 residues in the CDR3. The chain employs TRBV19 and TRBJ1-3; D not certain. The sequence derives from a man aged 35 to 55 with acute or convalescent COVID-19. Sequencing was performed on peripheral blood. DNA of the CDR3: TGTGCCAGTAGTACGGTTTATGCGGGAAACACCATATATTTT. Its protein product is CASSTVYAGNTIYF. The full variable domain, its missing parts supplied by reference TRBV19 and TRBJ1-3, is DGGITQSPKYLFRKEGQNVTLSCEQNLNHDAMYWYRQDPGQGLRLIYYSQIVNDFQKGDIAEGYSVSREKKESFPLTVTSAQKNPTAFYLCASSTVYAGNTIYFGEGSWLTVV.